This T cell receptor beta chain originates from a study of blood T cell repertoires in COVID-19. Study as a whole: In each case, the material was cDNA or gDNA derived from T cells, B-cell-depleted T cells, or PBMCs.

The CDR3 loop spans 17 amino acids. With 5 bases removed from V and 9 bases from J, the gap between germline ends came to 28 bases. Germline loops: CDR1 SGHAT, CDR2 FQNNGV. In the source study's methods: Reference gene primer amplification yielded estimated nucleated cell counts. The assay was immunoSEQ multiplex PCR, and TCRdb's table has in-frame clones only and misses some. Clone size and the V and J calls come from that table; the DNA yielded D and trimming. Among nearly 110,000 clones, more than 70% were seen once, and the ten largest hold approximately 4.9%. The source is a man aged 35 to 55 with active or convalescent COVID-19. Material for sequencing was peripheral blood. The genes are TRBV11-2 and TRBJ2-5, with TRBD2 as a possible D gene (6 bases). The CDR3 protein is CASSGGTATVLLGAQYF. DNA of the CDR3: TGTGCCAGCAGCGGGGGGACTGCGACTGTCCTTCTCGGGGCCCAGTACTTC.